These T cell receptor beta chains were read from a single sample in a study of blood T cell repertoires in COVID-19. Libraries were prepared by immunoSEQ multiplex PCR; TCRdb keeps only in-frame clonotypes and omits some of them. The data show 46,000 or so clones, around nine tenths seen once. Sequencing was done on a sample of peripheral blood. The receptor set was obtained from a man in his sixties with active or convalescent COVID-19. The CDR3 runs from the conserved cysteine through the conserved F or W. The D gene is left open where the match is weak. Some rows mark clone size as missing; the rest say once, few, many or name a class of expanded clone.

>TRBJ1-3|NA|TRBV7-8|NA
CASSLGAGARNTIYF
TGTGCCAGCAGCTTAGGCGCAGGGGCCAGAAACACCATATATTTT
>TRBJ2-5|NA|TRBV9|NA
CASSVEPRGETQYF
TGTGCCAGCAGCGTAGAGCCTAGGGGGGAGACCCAGTACTTC
>TRBJ1-1|NA|TRBV9|TRBD1
CASNRQGGDTEAFF
TGTGCCAGCAACCGACAGGGGGGGGACACTGAAGCTTTCTTT
>TRBJ2-4|NA|TRBV2|NA
CASSDRESIQYF
TGTGCCAGCAGTGACAGGGAAAGCATTCAGTACTTC
>TRBJ1-2|once|TRBV9|TRBD1
CASSVGQGSYGYTF
TGTGCCAGCAGCGTCGGACAGGGTAGCTATGGCTACACCTTC
>TRBJ2-1|NA|TRBV4-3|NA
CASSQALASSYNEQFF
TGCGCCAGCAGCCAGGCCCTAGCGTCCTCCTACAATGAGCAGTTCTTC
>TRBJ1-1|NA|TRBV5-1|NA
CASSTESYTEAFF
TGCGCCAGCAGCACCGAGTCGTACACTGAAGCTTTCTTT
>TRBJ2-7|NA|TRBV10-2|TRBD1
CASGDRAYEQYF
TGCGCCAGTGGGGACAGGGCCTACGAGCAGTACTTC
>TRBJ2-7|NA|TRBV27|TRBD1
CASSLRQGYEQYF
TGTGCCAGCAGTCTTCGACAGGGCTACGAGCAGTACTTC
>TRBJ2-3|NA|TRBV7-2|TRBD2
CASSSRLAGASTDTQYF
TGTGCCAGCAGCTCCAGACTAGCGGGGGCCTCCACAGATACGCAGTATTTT
>TRBJ1-2|NA|TRBV4-1|TRBD1
CASSQGTGGSGYGYTF
TGCGCCAGCAGCCAAGGGACAGGGGGCTCCGGCTATGGCTACACCTTC
>TRBJ1-1|once|TRBV10-3|NA
CAISERSSSTEAFF
TGTGCCATCAGTGAGCGCTCCTCCAGCACTGAAGCTTTCTTT
>TRBJ1-5|NA|TRBV19|NA
CASNLGATGNQPQHF
TGTGCCAGTAACTTAGGGGCGACCGGCAATCAGCCCCAGCATTTT
>TRBJ1-3|NA|TRBV9|NA
CASSATTGNTIYF
TGTGCCAGCAGCGCGACAACTGGAAACACCATATATTTT
>TRBJ2-3|NA|TRBV3-1/TRBV3-2|TRBD1
CASSQLGTALTDTQYF
TGTGCCAGCAGCCAACTCGGGACAGCTCTCACAGATACGCAGTATTTT
>TRBJ2-5|NA|TRBV5-1|TRBD2
CASSGGGRETQYF
TGCGCCAGCAGCGGGGGGGGACGAGAGACCCAGTACTTC
>TRBJ2-3|NA|TRBV7-9|TRBD1
CASTRQGSTDTQYF
TGTGCCAGCACAAGACAGGGGAGCACAGATACGCAGTATTTT
>TRBJ1-1|NA|TRBV2|NA
CASIGMNTEAFF
TGTGCCAGCATCGGGATGAACACTGAAGCTTTCTTT
>TRBJ2-1|NA|TRBV5-6|TRBD1
CASSLGRDRSYNEQFF
TGTGCCAGCAGCTTGGGAAGGGACAGATCCTACAATGAGCAGTTCTTC
>TRBJ1-1|NA|TRBV11-2|TRBD1
CASSFKQGEKAFF
TGTGCCAGCAGCTTTAAACAGGGGGAAAAAGCTTTCTTT
>TRBJ1-2|NA|TRBV10-3|NA
CAISEPNGPSGYTF
TGTGCCATCAGTGAGCCGAATGGTCCTAGCGGCTACACCTTC